This T cell receptor (beta chain) came from a study of T-cell memory formation after mild COVID-19. This CDR3 is built from 13 residues. Trimming pared 7 bases from V and 5 bases from J, leaving 11 bases between. From germline, CDR1 is MNHEY and CDR2 SMNVEV (reference sequence). TCRdb passed the 5' RACE reads through MiXCR, listing each CDR3 protein once. The sample carries about 340,000 distinct CDR3 sequences, roughly 13% recorded once. The clonotype originates from a man aged 18 to 35 who had mild COVID-19 (a few samples of this study predate the infection). Cell type and time point are not known. Sequenced: PBMCs or a T cell subset sorted from them (not recorded which). The gene calls are TRBV27 and TRBJ2-2; D is unclear. The CDR3 bases are TGTGCCAGCAAGGAGCTCCCTACCGGGGAGCTGTTTTTT. It specifies CASKELPTGELFF.